These 25 T cell receptor beta chains share one sample of origin, sequenced in a study of T-cell reconstitution after alpha-beta-depleted transplantation in children. Library preparation (for TCRbeta) was performed with unique molecular identifiers. TCRdb itself ran the PCR reads through MiXCR, one entry per CDR3 protein. The table shows roughly 76,000 distinct CDR3 sequences, with about a tenth occurring only once. The sequencing here drew on PBMCs, taken before TCRalphabeta/CD19-depleted stem cell transplant. The receptor source for this set is a boy between 10 and 17 years old with acute myeloid leukemia, due to receive a stem cell transplant.

The gene calls are TRBV5-6 and TRBJ2-3; 8 bases fit TRBD2. Per the germline V gene, CDR1 is SGHDT and CDR2 is YYEEEE. The V and J ends lost 4 bases and 0 bases, in that order; junction bases with no gene match: 4. This CDR3 spans 15 amino acids. CDR3 residues: CASSPGGVSTDTQYF. CDR3 in DNA: TGTGCCAGCAGCCCCGGGGGGGTAAGCACAGATACGCAGTATTTT.

A remark on this clonotype: A much bigger clone sits one base away, suggesting this may be a read error. The chain combines TRBV10-3 with TRBJ2-3; possibly TRBD2 for D (5 bases). Germline V gene lookup returns CDR1 ENHRY and CDR2 SYGVKD. The CDR3 is 17 amino acids. The CDR3 is CAISESSPGERTDRQYF. The CDR3 DNA reads as TGTGCCATCAGTGAGTCTAGCCCCGGGGAGCGCACAGATAGGCAGTATTTT.

This clonotype was recorded many times. This chain joins TRBV4-3 and TRBJ2-3; D not certain. V lost 3 bases and J 3 bases, leaving 10 bases between the germline ends. The CDR3 is 14 amino acids. From germline, CDR1 is LGHNA and CDR2 YSLEER. CDR3 nucleotide sequence: TGCGCCAGCAGCCAGGCGCGATTTACAGATACGCAGTATTTT. Translation: CASSQARFTDTQYF.

This clonotype was found a few times. This chain links TRBV2 with TRBJ2-1; 10 bases line up with TRBD2. V was clipped by 5 bases and J by 6 bases; unmatched bases: 13. Germline CDR1 reads SNHLY; CDR2 reads FYNNEI. The CDR3 is 17 residues long. This CDR3 is CASSPFRLAGAGNEQFF. CDR3 in DNA: TGTGCCAGCAGTCCCTTCCGGCTAGCGGGGGCAGGCAATGAGCAGTTCTTC.

This clonotype was observed at least ten times. This rearrangement joins TRBV7-2 to TRBJ2-7; 9 bases agree with TRBD1. V shed 3 bases, J shed 7 bases, and the junction held 7 bases outside the gene matches. Germline V gives CDR1 SGHTA, CDR2 FQGNSA. This CDR3 has 14 residues. The CDR3 nucleotides are TGTGCCAGCAGCTTTGACAGGGGGAGTTGGGAGCAGTACTTC. It translates to CASSFDRGSWEQYF.

The chain has TRBV11-2 and TRBJ2-2, with D maybe TRBD2 (7 bases). The CDR3 sequence is 18 residues long. V was shortened by 5 bases and J by 0 bases, with 19 bases between the two germline ends. Per germline, CDR1 SGHAT and CDR2 FQNNGV. The CDR3 protein is CASSPRVGGAANTGELFF. For the CDR3, the DNA is TGTGCCAGCAGCCCGAGGGTAGGGGGGGCGGCGAACACCGGGGAGCTGTTTTTT. The full variable domain, its missing parts supplied by reference TRBV11-2 and TRBJ2-2, is EAGVAQSPRYKIIEKRQSVAFWCNPISGHATLYWYQQILGQGPKLLIQFQNNGVVDDSQLPKDRFSAERLKGVDSTLKIQPAKLEDSAVYLCASSPRVGGAANTGELFFGEGSRLTVL.

J is TRBJ2-6 and V is TRBV25-1, with D possibly matching TRBD2 (6 bases). There are 17 residues in the CDR3. Germline V gene lookup returns CDR1 MGHDK and CDR2 SYGVNS. Trimming removed 2 bases at V and 4 bases at J, with 15 bases between. CDR3 coding DNA: TGTGCCAGCAGTGAAGTGGGGGGTGGGGCCGGGGCCAACGTCCTGACTTTC. Protein product: CASSEVGGGAGANVLTF.

This clonotype was recorded many times. The J gene is TRBJ1-2, the V gene TRBV5-1; D uncertain. The CDR3 runs 14 residues. Looked up from germline, CDR1 is SGHRS and CDR2 is YFSETQ. V lost 0 bases, J lost 4 bases, and 10 bases lay in between. The CDR3 loop reads CASSLATGPYGYTF. CDR3 coding DNA: TGCGCCAGCAGCTTGGCCACTGGACCCTATGGCTACACCTTC.

The chain combines TRBV10-3 with TRBJ1-6, with D perhaps matching TRBD1 (5 bases). CDR1 is ENHRY, CDR2 SYGVKD, per germline. The CDR3 runs to 13 residues. Between the trimmed V and J ends, which lost 11 bases and 5 bases, there was a span of 13 bases. In DNA, the CDR3 is TGTGCCGTACGCGGCAGGGATAATTCACCCCTCCACTTT. Amino acid sequence: CAVRGRDNSPLHF.

The rearrangement links TRBV10-3 to TRBJ2-3; TRBD2 agrees at 7 bases. CDR3 length equals 18 residues. Germline CDR1 and CDR2: ENHRY and SYGVKD. V lost 5 bases, J lost 0 bases, and 14 bases stayed unmatched. The CDR3 DNA is TGTGCCATCAGTCCTTGGGTCGGAGCGGGGTCTAGCACAGATACGCAGTATTTT. Its translation: CAISPWVGAGSSTDTQYF.

This clonotype was recorded many times. The J gene is TRBJ2-7, the V gene TRBV4-2; 9 nucleotides line up with TRBD1. Germline-derived CDR1 and CDR2 are LGHNA and YNFKEQ. The CDR3 spans 15 residues. Losses at the gene ends were 4 bases for V and 0 bases for J; bases not matched to a gene: 4. In DNA form, the CDR3 reads TGTGCCAGCAGCCCACCGGGACAGGGCTCCTACGAGCAGTACTTC. Protein: CASSPPGQGSYEQYF.

This clonotype was observed at least ten times. The chain recombines TRBV5-1 with TRBJ1-1, with D perhaps TRBD1 (5 bases). This CDR3 is 14 amino acids long. The germline gives CDR1 SGHRS, CDR2 YFSETQ. V was shortened by 1 base and J by 5 bases, with 12 bases between the two germline ends. This chain's CDR3 is CASSLRGPETEAFF. The CDR3 nucleotides read TGCGCCAGCAGCTTGCGGGGACCAGAAACTGAAGCTTTCTTT. Using reference TRBV5-1 and TRBJ1-1 for the parts outside the CDR3, the full variable domain is KAGVTQTPRYLIKTRGQQVTLSCSPISGHRSVSWYQQTPGQGLQFLFEYFSETQRNKGNFPGRFSGRQFSNSRSEMNVSTLELGDSALYLCASSLRGPETEAFFGQGTRLTVV.

This clonotype has a count of ten or more. The V gene is TRBV29-1, the J gene TRBJ2-3; tentatively, D is TRBD2 (7 bases). The V end was cut by 1 base, the J end by 2 bases, with 16 bases between. CDR1 and CDR2 from the germline V gene are SQVTM and ANQGSEA. The CDR3 extends over 16 amino acids. Here the CDR3 DNA reads TGCAGCGTTGAAGGTGGTGGCGGGGGCCTCACAGATACGCAGTATTTT. Translation: CSVEGGGGGLTDTQYF.

At least ten counts were recorded for this clonotype. V is TRBV7-8 and J is TRBJ1-3; 9 bases map to TRBD1. V shed 5 bases and J 1 base; nucleotides not matched to a gene: 9. This CDR3 contains 17 residues. Germline CDR1 SGHVS, CDR2 FQNEAQ. CDR3 region: CASSLNTGGFSGNTIYF. The CDR3 region has the DNA TGTGCCAGCAGCCTAAATACAGGGGGCTTTTCTGGAAACACCATATATTTT.

The chain recombines TRBV19 with TRBJ2-2; no clear D gene. Trimming removed 7 bases from V and 1 base from J, with 19 bases in between. Per the germline V gene, CDR1 is LNHDA and CDR2 is SQIVND (reference sequence). CDR3 length equals 17 residues. The CDR3, as DNA: TGTGCCAGTATGAACGGAAATTCCTTCGGGAACACCGGGGAGCTGTTTTTT. It is translated as CASMNGNSFGNTGELFF.

This clonotype was recorded many times. This chain links TRBV20-1 with TRBJ2-5; D remains unclear. The CDR3 runs 12 residues. Trimming took off 7 bases at V and 4 bases at J, with 13 bases between the two ends. The germline V gene has CDR1 DFQATT and CDR2 SNEGSKA (reference sequence). The CDR3 DNA reads TGCAGTGTCCGCCCGGGCCCAGAGACCCAGTACTTC. As protein: CSVRPGPETQYF.

By sample share, this clonotype is medium-sized. The CDR3 sequence: CASSLVGSGYNEQFF. Here the CDR3 DNA reads TGTGCCAGCAGCCTTGTGGGAAGCGGTTACAATGAGCAGTTCTTC. The chain couples TRBV7-6 to TRBJ2-1, with D possibly TRBD2 on 5 matching bases. The CDR3 spans 15 residues. Germline-derived CDR1 and CDR2 are SGHVS and FNYEAQ. V dropped 5 bases and J dropped 4 bases, with 15 bases sitting between them. The full variable domain, with the rest looked up from reference TRBV7-6 and TRBJ2-1, is GAGVSQSPRYKVTKRGQDVALRCDPISGHVSLYWYRQALGQGPEFLTYFNYEAQQDKSGLPNDRFSAERPEGSISTLTIQRTEQRDSAMYRCASSLVGSGYNEQFFGPGTRLTVL.

This clonotype was counted ten times or more. The gene calls are TRBV20-1 and TRBJ2-2; D possibly corresponds to TRBD2 (6 bases). Trimming pared 6 bases from V and 4 bases from J, leaving 12 bases between. There are 13 residues in the CDR3. The germline CDR1 and CDR2 sequences are DFQATT and SNEGSKA (reference sequence). DNA for the CDR3: TGCAGTGCCCGTCGGGGGAGCACCGGGGAGCTGTTTTTT. Residues: CSARRGSTGELFF.

Judged by abundance, this clonotype is medium-sized. The chain is built from TRBV27 and TRBJ2-1; 12 bases line up with TRBD1. This CDR3 comprises 15 residues. V was pared by 3 bases and J by 7 bases, with 4 bases of the junction left unmatched. From germline, CDR1 is MNHEY and CDR2 SMNVEV (reference sequence). The CDR3 is CASSFGTGGWNEQFF. CDR3 nucleotide sequence: TGTGCCAGCAGTTTCGGGACAGGGGGCTGGAATGAGCAGTTCTTC.

Ten or more counts support this clonotype. The genes are TRBV20-1 and TRBJ1-1; TRBD1 agrees at 7 bases. In germline, CDR1 is DFQATT, CDR2 SNEGSKA (reference sequence). The CDR3 contains 16 residues. Trimming at V came to 6 bases and at J to 4 bases, leaving 17 bases not matched to a gene. The CDR3 loop reads CSAPGGDREVGTEAFF. The DNA for the CDR3 is TGCAGTGCCCCGGGGGGTGACAGGGAAGTGGGCACTGAAGCTTTCTTT.

This chain links TRBV30 with TRBJ1-1; no reliable D call. This CDR3 region has 13 residues. Germline-derived CDR1 and CDR2 are GTSNPN and SVGIG (reference sequence). The ends were cut back, 0 bases at V and 0 bases at J, with 5 bases in the middle. CDR3 coding DNA: TGTGCCTGGAGTGTCGGTGTGAACACTGAAGCTTTCTTT. Translating it yields CAWSVGVNTEAFF.

This clonotype has ten or more counts. In DNA form, the CDR3 reads TGTGCCAGCAGCTTAGATCTAAAGAGGCTAGCGGGATTCTACGAGCAGTACTTC. It specifies CASSLDLKRLAGFYEQYF. V is TRBV11-2 and J is TRBJ2-7; the match to TRBD2 covers 9 bases. The CDR3 length is 18 residues. V lost 0 bases, J lost 3 bases, and 12 bases stayed unmatched. The germline V gene encodes CDR1 SGHAT and CDR2 FQNNGV.

The sample holds many counts of this clonotype. The chain links TRBV5-5 to TRBJ1-1, with no clear D. Germline CDR1 is SGHKS and CDR2 is YYEKEE (reference sequence). With 5 bases removed from V and 1 base from J, the gap between germline ends came to 12 bases. This CDR3 region has 14 residues. CDR3 sequence: CASRIPDGNTEAFF. The CDR3 DNA reads as TGTGCCAGCAGAATACCGGACGGGAACACTGAAGCTTTCTTT.

This clonotype was counted at least ten times. The CDR3 coding sequence is TGCAGTGCTTCGCAGTACTCCTACAATGAGCAGTTCTTC. Encoded protein: CSASQYSYNEQFF. This sequence joins TRBV20-1 and TRBJ2-1, with D uncertain. Trimming cost V 5 bases and J 0 bases, with 8 bases left between them. The length of the CDR3 is 13 residues. Germline CDR1 is DFQATT and CDR2 is SNEGSKA (reference sequence).

The sample holds many counts of this clonotype. The rearrangement joins TRBV12-3 or TRBV12-4 to TRBJ2-1; D possibly corresponds to TRBD2 (6 bases). The ends were cut back, 9 bases at V and 8 bases at J, with 20 bases in the middle. The CDR3 has 14 residues. The CDR3 DNA sequence: TGTGCCAGTAATATGCAACTAGCTGCGGATGAGCAGTTCTTC. It encodes CASNMQLAADEQFF.